One and the same sample provided the 29 T cell receptor beta chains below, sequenced in a study of T cell responses to AZD1222 COVID-19 vaccine. TCRdb's copy holds only in-frame clones and misses some; the assay was immunoSEQ multiplex PCR. The sample holds 140,000 or so clones, about 86% seen once. Sample: peripheral blood, taken 28 days after the second AZD1222 dose. These receptors originate from an adult who received the AZD1222 COVID-19 vaccine.

The CDR3 sequence is CAWSTTGPATQYF. CDR3 sequence (DNA): TGTGCCTGGAGTACCACAGGGCCGGCGACCCAGTACTTC. The gene calls are TRBV30 and TRBJ2-5, with D maybe TRBD1 (6 bases). CDR1 and CDR2 (germline): GTSNPN, SVGIG (reference sequence). V dropped 2 bases and J dropped 7 bases, with 14 bases sitting between them. The CDR3 totals 13 residues. Based on the CDR3 plus reference TRBV30 and TRBJ2-5, the full variable domain is SQTIHQWPATLVQPVGSPLSLECTVEGTSNPNLYWYRQAAGRGLQLLFYSVGIGQISSEVPQNLSASRPQDRQFILSSKKLLLSDSGFYLCAWSTTGPATQYFGPGTRLLVL.

The V call is TRBV3-1 (or the pseudogene TRBV3-2), the J call TRBJ2-4; perhaps TRBD1 as D (5 bases). Germline CDR1 reads LGHDT; CDR2 reads YNNKEL (reference sequence). V lost 4 bases to trimming and J lost 5 bases, with 12 bases between them. There are 14 residues in the CDR3. CDR3: CASSLQGVQNIQYF. CDR3 bases: TGTGCCAGCAGCCTCCAGGGTGTCCAAAACATTCAGTACTTC.

This clone has just one count. This rearrangement joins TRBV10-1 to TRBJ2-5, with unresolved D. The CDR3 has 13 amino acids. Germline CDR1 reads WNHNN; CDR2 reads SYGVQD (reference sequence). V dropped 3 bases and J dropped 7 bases, with 12 bases sitting between them. CDR3 amino acids: CASSDLGMGTQYF. Written as DNA, the CDR3 is TGCGCCAGCAGTGATTTAGGGATGGGGACCCAGTACTTC.

This CDR3 is CSPCPGELFF. The CDR3 bases are TGCAGCCCCTGCCCCGGGGAGCTGTTTTTT. V usage is TRBV29-1 and J usage is TRBJ2-2; the D is unclear. Per germline, CDR1 SQVTM and CDR2 ANQGSEA. The CDR3 consists of 10 residues. The V end lost 8 bases, the J end lost 6 bases, and 7 bases lay between the germline ends.

V gene TRBV2 combines with J gene TRBJ2-3, with 11 bases that match TRBD1. With V trimmed by 8 bases and J by 4 bases, 11 bases remained unmatched. CDR1 is SNHLY and CDR2 is FYNNEI in the germline V gene. CDR3 length: 16 residues. The CDR3 region is CASLRPDRGLADTQYF. CDR3 nucleotides: TGTGCCAGCTTGCGCCCGGACAGGGGGCTTGCAGATACGCAGTATTTT.

This clone was observed a single time. This chain links TRBV4-2 with TRBJ2-1; TRBD1 might be the D (5 bases). CDR1 and CDR2 (germline): LGHNA, YNFKEQ. The CDR3 is made up of 18 amino acids. V gave up 0 bases and J gave up 5 bases, with 20 bases separating them. The CDR3 coding sequence is TGTGCCAGCAGCCAAGAACTTCTGGGGCGCCCCCTAAACAATGAGCAGTTCTTC. It translates to CASSQELLGRPLNNEQFF.

The chain has TRBV6-2 or TRBV6-3 and TRBJ2-5, with D possibly called TRBD1 or TRBD2 (5 bases each). Trimming shortened V by 5 bases and J by 3 bases, and 13 bases separated the two germline ends. The germline V gene has CDR1 MNHEY and CDR2 SVGEGT. The CDR3 runs 14 residues. This CDR3 reads CASSIRGLKETQYF. The CDR3 DNA is TGTGCCAGCAGTATCCGGGGCCTCAAAGAGACCCAGTACTTC.

The rearrangement uses TRBV6-5 and TRBJ2-6; D possibly corresponds to TRBD2 (5 bases). The germline V and J ends were trimmed by 7 bases and 4 bases, with 11 bases remaining between them. The CDR3 contains 14 residues. In germline, CDR1 is MNHEY, CDR2 SVGAGI. The CDR3 DNA sequence: TGTGCCAGCACCCGCGGACTGGGGGCCAACGTCCTGACTTTC. It translates to CASTRGLGANVLTF.

The chain combines TRBV9 with TRBJ2-3; 8 bases are a match to TRBD2. The CDR3 has 21 amino acids. Per germline, CDR1 SGDLS and CDR2 YYNGEE. V lost 0 bases, J lost 2 bases, and 20 bases stayed unmatched. The CDR3 bases are TGTGCCAGCAGCGTAGATGGGGGAACGGGGCGGGAGGCCCGGGACACAGATACGCAGTATTTT. It specifies CASSVDGGTGREARDTDTQYF.

The rearrangement joins TRBV21-1 to TRBJ1-5; TRBD1, the table's D call, lacks a check against the DNA. TRBV21-1 is termed a pseudogene. The CDR3 has 18 residues. In DNA, the CDR3 is TGTGCCAGCAGCAAAGGAGGTGGGAACAGGGGTGACAGTCAGCCCCAGCATTTT. Protein: CASSKGGGNRGDSQPQHF.

V and J are TRBV10-2 and TRBJ1-3, with a tentative D call TRBD1 (5 bases). The V and J ends lost 0 bases and 2 bases respectively, with 11 bases between them. This CDR3 comprises 16 residues. CDR1 and CDR2 from the germline V gene are WSHSY and SAAADI. The CDR3 loop reads CASSESSQGAGNTIYF. The CDR3 DNA is TGCGCCAGCAGTGAGTCGTCCCAGGGTGCTGGAAACACCATATATTTT.

This chain links TRBV19 with TRBJ1-3; D gene unclear. Trimming stripped 4 bases from V and 2 bases from J, with 6 bases between. CDR3 length equals 13 residues. Germline-derived CDR1 and CDR2 are LNHDA and SQIVND (reference sequence). CDR3 nucleotide sequence: TGTGCCAGTAGTACCGCCACTGGAAACACCATATATTTT. Amino acids: CASSTATGNTIYF. Full variable domain (rest looked up from reference TRBV19 and TRBJ1-3): DGGITQSPKYLFRKEGQNVTLSCEQNLNHDAMYWYRQDPGQGLRLIYYSQIVNDFQKGDIAEGYSVSREKKESFPLTVTSAQKNPTAFYLCASSTATGNTIYFGEGSWLTVV.

The chain joins TRBV27 to TRBJ1-2; no clear D. Trimming took off 4 bases at V and 7 bases at J, with 13 bases between the two ends. Germline V gene sequence: CDR1 MNHEY, CDR2 SMNVEV (reference sequence). The CDR3 length is 13 residues. The CDR3 region is CASSSRTHRGYTF. The CDR3 DNA reads as TGTGCCAGCAGTTCGAGGACCCACCGTGGCTACACCTTC.

This chain links TRBV4-2 with TRBJ2-3; TRBD2 matches at 14 bases. Per germline, CDR1 LGHNA and CDR2 YNFKEQ. This CDR3 spans 17 amino acids. The ends lost 5 bases at V and 6 bases at J; junction bases unmatched: 10. DNA for the CDR3: TGTGCCAGCAGCTACGAGGCGGGACTAGCGGGGGCGGATACGCAGTATTTT. It translates to CASSYEAGLAGADTQYF.

This clone was seen a single time. The chain combines TRBV7-9 with TRBJ1-2, with D tentatively TRBD1 (5 bases). Germline loops: CDR1 SEHNR, CDR2 FQNEAQ (reference sequence). V was clipped by 5 bases and J by 7 bases, with 17 bases between them. The CDR3 is 14 amino acids. The CDR3 sequence: CASSPGDPYAGYTF. CDR3 coding DNA: TGTGCCAGCAGCCCTGGGGACCCCTATGCTGGCTACACCTTC.

The chain is built from TRBV11-2 and TRBJ1-5; 9 bases fit TRBD1. The CDR3 contains 14 residues. The germline gives CDR1 SGHAT, CDR2 FQNNGV. J gave up 2 bases and V 5 bases, and 1 base lay outside the gene matches. For the CDR3, the DNA is TGTGCCAGCAGCCGGGACAGGGGCAATCAGCCCCAGCATTTT. Translated, it gives CASSRDRGNQPQHF. Using reference TRBV11-2 and TRBJ1-5 for the parts outside the CDR3, the full variable domain is EAGVAQSPRYKIIEKRQSVAFWCNPISGHATLYWYQQILGQGPKLLIQFQNNGVVDDSQLPKDRFSAERLKGVDSTLKIQPAKLEDSAVYLCASSRDRGNQPQHFGDGTRLSIL.

The V call is TRBV28, the J call TRBJ1-3; D is perhaps TRBD1 (5 bases). Deletions cut 5 bases from V and 3 bases from J, with 20 bases between. Germline-derived CDR1 and CDR2 are MDHEN and SYDVKM. The CDR3 has 17 residues. The CDR3 sequence is CASSPTPTWGYGNTIYF. The CDR3 nucleotides read TGTGCCAGCAGTCCCACCCCTACATGGGGGTATGGAAACACCATATATTTT.

This clone was counted once. CDR3 sequence (DNA): TGTGCCAGCAGTTACGCAGTGAACACTGAAGCTTTCTTT. It is translated as CASSYAVNTEAFF. The chain has TRBV6-5 and TRBJ1-1; D unresolved. This CDR3 has 13 amino acids. Germline CDR1 reads MNHEY; CDR2 reads SVGAGI. The V and J ends lost 2 bases and 0 bases respectively, with 4 bases between them.

This chain connects TRBV7-8 to TRBJ2-3, with 9 bases fitting TRBD2. Germline loops: CDR1 SGHVS, CDR2 FQNEAQ. The V and J ends lost 3 bases and 5 bases, in that order; junction bases with no gene match: 0. This CDR3 is 13 amino acids long. The CDR3 DNA sequence: TGTGCCAGCAGCTTTAGCGGGAGAGATACGCAGTATTTT. The encoded protein is CASSFSGRDTQYF.

This chain joins TRBV29-1 and TRBJ1-2; 10 positions match TRBD1. The germline CDR1 and CDR2 sequences are SQVTM and ANQGSEA. This CDR3 contains 12 residues. V lost 5 bases and J lost 7; bases outside the gene matches: 4. The CDR3 bases are TGCAGCGTTCGGACAGGGGGAAGTGGCTACACCTTC. Protein product: CSVRTGGSGYTF.

The chain carries TRBV3-1 (or the pseudogene TRBV3-2) and TRBJ2-1; possible D gene TRBD1, 6 bases. The CDR3 spans 11 residues. CDR1 and CDR2 (germline): LGHDT, YNNKEL (reference sequence). Trimming left V 6 bases short and J 7 bases short, with 7 bases between. In nucleotides, the CDR3 is TGTGCCAGCAGACAGGGAAATGAGCAGTTCTTC. This translates into CASRQGNEQFF.

The chain combines TRBV5-6 with TRBJ2-3, with D possibly TRBD1 on 7 matching bases. V lost 5 bases and J lost 1, with 14 bases in between. Germline V lookup: CDR1 SGHDT, CDR2 YYEEEE. CDR3 size: 15 residues. CDR3 sequence (DNA): TGTGCCAGCAGTTCCCCCAGGGGGGGCACAGATACGCAGTATTTT. This encodes CASSSPRGGTDTQYF.

The chain recombines TRBV5-1 with TRBJ2-2; D perhaps matches TRBD2 (5 bases). This CDR3 is 14 amino acids long. Germline V CDR1 and CDR2: SGHRS, YFSETQ. Trimming took off 4 bases at V and 1 base at J, with 8 bases between the two ends. The CDR3 loop is CASSVGENTGELFF. The CDR3 nucleotides are TGCGCCAGCAGCGTCGGGGAGAACACCGGGGAGCTGTTTTTT.

CDR3 in DNA: TGTGCTAGTGGTCTTCCCTCAACAGGGGGACCTCCTGATGAGCAGTTCTTC. Its translation: CASGLPSTGGPPDEQFF. J is TRBJ2-1 and V is TRBV12-5, with 8 positions matching TRBD1. Germline trimming cut 5 bases from V and 8 bases from J; bases unmatched to any gene: 17. Germline lookup yields CDR1 LGHNT and CDR2 FRNRAP. The CDR3 loop spans 17 amino acids. The variable domain in full, completed from reference TRBV12-5 and TRBJ2-1, reads DARVTQTPRHKVTEMGQEVTMRCQPILGHNTVFWYRQTMMQGLELLAYFRNRAPLDDSGMPKDRFSAEMPDATLATLKIQPSEPRDSAVYFCASGLPSTGGPPDEQFFGPGTRLTVL.

The sample holds one count of this clone. CDR3 DNA sequence: TGCAGCGTTGAGGGGTCTAGGGCCATCCCTGAAGCTTTCTTT. It encodes CSVEGSRAIPEAFF. The chain links TRBV29-1 to TRBJ1-1; no firm D call. CDR1 and CDR2 (germline): SQVTM, ANQGSEA. This CDR3 contains 14 residues. V gave up 3 bases and J gave up 6 bases, with 17 bases separating them.

The chain employs TRBV5-4 and TRBJ1-3; D not certain. V lost 0 bases to trimming and J lost 0 bases, with 4 bases between them. The CDR3 is 14 residues long. The germline V gene has CDR1 SGHNT and CDR2 YYREEE (reference sequence). The CDR3 is CASSLGTSGNTIYF. The CDR3 region has the DNA TGTGCCAGCAGCTTGGGGACCTCTGGAAACACCATATATTTT.

The chain employs TRBV27 and TRBJ1-4; D is undetermined. The CDR3 has 14 residues. From germline, CDR1 is MNHEY and CDR2 SMNVEV (reference sequence). Trimming took off 2 bases at V and 7 bases at J, with 11 bases between the two ends. The CDR3 DNA is TGTGCCAGCAGTTTACTTAGCTCGGGTGAAAAACTGTTTTTT. Its translation: CASSLLSSGEKLFF.

V is TRBV30 and J is TRBJ2-7; D remains unclear. Trimming left V 4 bases short and J 1 base short, with 11 bases between. The CDR3 contains 13 residues. CDR1 is GTSNPN, CDR2 SVGIG, per germline (reference sequence). CDR3 region: CAWKLRRSYEQYF. In nucleotides, the CDR3 is TGTGCCTGGAAGCTTCGACGTTCCTACGAGCAGTACTTC.

This clone was recorded once. This chain links TRBV5-1 with TRBJ1-1; D is unclear. The CDR3 totals 14 residues. Germline CDR1 is SGHRS and CDR2 is YFSETQ. Trimming took 6 bases from V and 3 from J, leaving 15 bases between them. CDR3 residues: CASTYFGGDTEAFF. CDR3 bases: TGCGCCAGCACCTACTTCGGTGGTGACACTGAAGCTTTCTTT.